These 32 T cell receptor beta chains were sequenced from one sample in a study of glioma-infiltrating T cells. The iRepertoire nested amplicon-rescue multiplex PCR amplified TCR alpha and beta CDR3s from RNA. TCRdb re-analysed the multiplex PCR reads in MiXCR, keeping a single row per CDR3 protein. This table holds more than 350,000 distinct CDR3 sequences, approximately 42% found once. Sample: glioma tissue, nonneoplastic brain tissue, or PBMCs (not recorded which). These receptors came from a human donor with low-grade glioma or glioblastoma, undergoing nonglioma brain surgery, or in good health (not recorded which).

V is TRBV20-1 and J is TRBJ2-1, with D unclear. The CDR3 spans 11 residues. Germline CDR1 DFQATT, CDR2 SNEGSKA (reference sequence). Trimming took 2 bases from V and 10 from J, leaving 9 bases between them. The CDR3: CSARSRFEQFF. The CDR3 coding sequence is TGCAGTGCTAGATCCCGTTTCGAGCAGTTCTTC.

This clonotype was found once. This chain joins TRBV27 and TRBJ2-5; D uncertain. V was pared by 6 bases and J by 6 bases, with 20 bases between. CDR1 and CDR2 (germline): MNHEY, SMNVEV (reference sequence). The CDR3 runs to 15 residues. The chain's CDR3 is CASSQILIIAQTQYF. Here the CDR3 DNA reads TGTGCCAGCAGCCAGATTCTCATTATTGCACAGACCCAGTACTTC.

About this clonotype itself: A clone one base away is much larger, so this may be a read error. The gene calls are TRBV27 and TRBJ2-1; 9 bases match TRBD2. The CDR3 loop spans 15 amino acids. The V and J ends lost 9 bases and 4 bases, in that order; junction bases with no gene match: 10. Germline V CDR1 and CDR2: MNHEY, SMNVEV (reference sequence). CDR3 in amino acids: CARSQSGRTYNEQFF. CDR3 nucleotide sequence: TGTGCCAGAAGTCAAAGCGGGAGGACTTACAATGAGCAGTTCTTC.

The V call is TRBV4-1, the J call TRBJ2-5; 9 bases agree with TRBD2. Germline CDR1 MGHRA, CDR2 YSYEKL. The CDR3 runs to 19 residues. Losses at the gene ends were 1 base for V and 4 bases for J; bases not matched to a gene: 16. In DNA form, the CDR3 reads TGCGCCAGCAGCCAAGGCGACTTGGGCGGGAGGGCCGAGGGAGAGACCCAGTACTTC. Translated: CASSQGDLGGRAEGETQYF.

The V call is TRBV29-1, the J call TRBJ2-1, with D possibly TRBD2 on 6 matching bases. The V gene's germline CDR1 is SQVTM and CDR2 ANQGSEA. The CDR3 length is 16 residues. V lost 0 bases and J lost 7, with 19 bases in between. The CDR3: CSVEDLASRAGNEQFF. The CDR3, as DNA: TGCAGCGTTGAAGATCTAGCGTCCCGAGCCGGGAATGAGCAGTTCTTC.

A single count supports this clonotype. Sequence at one end of the junction differs from germline and may be a read error. The J gene is TRBJ2-1, the V gene TRBV4-1; weak D call: TRBD2 (5 bases). The CDR3 sequence is 15 residues long. The germline V gene encodes CDR1 MGHRA and CDR2 YSYEKL. CDR3 in amino acids: CAGSQDGEPYNEQFF. The CDR3 DNA is TGCGCCGGCAGCCAAGATGGGGAGCCCTACAATGAGCAGTTCTTC.

V is TRBV12-3 or TRBV12-4 and J is TRBJ2-3; D unclear. The CDR3 consists of 14 residues. V shed 3 bases and J shed 1 base, with 8 bases lying between them. The CDR3 loop is CASSFLFRTDTQYF. The DNA for the CDR3 is TGTGCCAGCAGTTTTCTTTTCCGCACAGATACGCAGTATTTT.

The rearrangement joins TRBV4-3 to TRBJ2-7, with TRBD1 identical over 8 bases. The CDR3 contains 15 residues. J gave up 7 bases and V 5 bases, and 13 bases lay outside the gene matches. Germline V CDR1 and CDR2: LGHNA, YSLEER. The CDR3 DNA is TGCGCCAGCAGCTCTAGATACCAGGGGGCGAAGGAGCAGTACTTC. Its translation: CASSSRYQGAKEQYF.

Points on this clonotype: This likely comes from a read error, as the CDR3 has no conserved phenylalanine or tryptophan at its end. V is TRBV20-1 and J is TRBJ2-6; TRBD2 matches 7 bases. Looked up from germline, CDR1 is DFQATT and CDR2 is SNEGSKA (reference sequence). CDR3 length: 14 amino acids. Trimming cost V 6 bases and J 2 bases; bases outside gene matches: 4. The CDR3 protein is CSAEGRAGANVLTL. CDR3 DNA: TGCAGTGCCGAGGGGAGGGCTGGGGCCAACGTCCTGACTCTC.

This clonotype was found many times. The rearrangement uses TRBV25-1 and TRBJ2-3; D call uncertain. Germline values: CDR1 MGHDK, CDR2 SYGVNS. This CDR3 spans 13 amino acids. The V gene lost 3 bases and the J gene lost 4 bases, with 8 bases spanning the gap. CDR3 residues: CASSDRHSDTQYF. The CDR3 region has the DNA TGTGCCAGCAGTGACCGTCATTCAGATACGCAGTATTTT.

Comment on this clonotype: An end of the junction differs from the germline gene, which may be a read error. The chain recombines TRBV7-6 with TRBJ1-1; no reliable D call. Per the germline V gene, CDR1 is SGHVS and CDR2 is FNYEAQ. The CDR3 has 14 residues. The chain's CDR3 is CASSLELTNTEALF. The CDR3 DNA sequence: TGTGCCAGCAGCTTAGAACTGACAAACACTGAAGCTTTATTT.

There are many counts of this clonotype. This rearrangement joins TRBV15 to TRBJ2-7; D might be TRBD1 or TRBD2, each matching 5 bases. Germline V gene sequence: CDR1 LNHNV, CDR2 YYDKDF (reference sequence). The CDR3 covers 15 residues. V was shortened by 3 bases and J by 5 bases, with 17 bases between the two germline ends. The chain's CDR3 is CATSRDRDQLNEQYF. The CDR3 DNA reads as TGTGCCACCAGCAGGGACCGGGACCAACTCAACGAGCAGTACTTC. Together with reference TRBV15 and TRBJ2-7, the CDR3 gives the full variable domain: DAMVIQNPRYQVTQFGKPVTLSCSQTLNHNVMYWYQQKSSQAPKLLFHYYDKDFNNEADTPDNFQSRRPNTSFCFLDIRSPGLGDTAMYLCATSRDRDQLNEQYFGPGTRLTVT.

This clonotype has ten or more counts. The chain combines TRBV6-2 or TRBV6-3 with TRBJ2-5; D is unresolved. V was clipped by 6 bases and J by 2 bases, with 4 bases between them. This CDR3 is 11 amino acids long. CDR1 and CDR2 from the germline V gene are MNHEY and SVGEGT. The CDR3 region has the DNA TGTGCCAGCAGGCCTCAAGAGACCCAGTACTTC. Protein product: CASRPQETQYF.

This sequence joins TRBV7-2 and TRBJ2-7; possible D gene TRBD2, 5 bases. CDR3 size: 17 residues. The V gene lost 5 bases and the J gene lost 0 bases, with 20 bases spanning the gap. In germline, CDR1 is SGHTA, CDR2 FQGNSA. This CDR3 reads CASSQDLWAGFSYEQYF. In DNA form, the CDR3 reads TGTGCCAGCAGCCAAGATCTTTGGGCGGGCTTCTCCTACGAGCAGTACTTC.

This rearrangement joins TRBV7-2 to TRBJ1-3; 8 bases map to TRBD1. Looked up from germline, CDR1 is SGHTA and CDR2 is FQGNSA. Losses at the gene ends were 5 bases for V and 7 bases for J; bases not matched to a gene: 10. CDR3 length: 15 amino acids. The CDR3 DNA reads TGTGCCAGCAGCCTAGAGCGACAGGGGAGGAACACCATATATTTT. It codes for CASSLERQGRNTIYF.

This clonotype has a handful of counts. The V call is TRBV29-1, the J call TRBJ2-7; 8 bases fit TRBD1. The CDR3 covers 15 residues. The germline CDR1 and CDR2 sequences are SQVTM and ANQGSEA. CDR3 amino acids: CSYRDRHFSSYEQYF. The CDR3 region has the DNA TGCAGTTACCGGGACAGGCACTTTAGCTCCTACGAGCAGTACTTC.

Comments on this clonotype: A read error may be the cause here, since a much bigger clone is one base away. For the CDR3, the DNA is TGTGCCAGCAGTGTACTAGCGGGAGTAAAAAATGAGCAGTACTTC. Translation: CASSVLAGVKNEQYF. The rearrangement joins TRBV27 to TRBJ2-7; 11 bases align to TRBD2. CDR3 length equals 15 residues. V gave up 5 bases and J gave up 7 bases; unmatched junction bases: 10. The germline V gene encodes CDR1 MNHEY and CDR2 SMNVEV (reference sequence).

In regard to this clonotype: Here the CDR3 omits its conserved ending phenylalanine or tryptophan, so a read error is the likely source. This sequence joins TRBV27 and TRBJ2-1; D possibly corresponds to TRBD2 (6 bases). This CDR3 region has 15 residues. The germline CDR1 and CDR2 sequences are MNHEY and SMNVEV (reference sequence). The CDR3 DNA is TGTGCCAGCGGTTTTGAGGTTAGCGGCTACAATGAGCAGTTCCTC. Translation: CASGFEVSGYNEQFL.

This clonotype was observed a few times. The chain combines TRBV10-3 with TRBJ2-7; 10 nucleotides agree with TRBD2. This CDR3 is 15 amino acids long. V gave up 0 bases and J gave up 2 bases; unmatched junction bases: 1. Germline values: CDR1 ENHRY, CDR2 SYGVKD. The CDR3 spells CAISESSGRAYEQYF. DNA for the CDR3: TGTGCCATCAGTGAGTCCAGCGGGAGGGCCTACGAGCAGTACTTC.

The sample holds many counts of this clonotype. The chain combines TRBV6-2 or TRBV6-3 with TRBJ1-2, with 8 bases fitting TRBD1. J lost 2 bases, V lost 6 bases, and 11 bases had no gene match. Germline lookup yields CDR1 MNHEY and CDR2 SVGEGT. This CDR3 has 16 amino acids. CDR3 DNA: TGTGCCAGCAGCCCCGAACGGACAGGGACCAACTATGGCTACACCTTC. It translates to CASSPERTGTNYGYTF.

This clonotype showed up just a few times. The genes are TRBV10-3 and TRBJ1-1; possible D gene TRBD1, 6 bases. Germline CDR1 ENHRY, CDR2 SYGVKD. The CDR3 is made up of 18 amino acids. Trimming removed 3 bases from V and 1 base from J, with 21 bases in between. In DNA, the CDR3 is TGTGCCATCAGTGAAACCCCAGGGGTGGGTGGCTCGAACACTGAAGCTTTCTTT. Translating it yields CAISETPGVGGSNTEAFF.

This clonotype was recorded a few times. The chain uses TRBV30 and TRBJ2-1; D unresolved. V was trimmed by 2 bases and J by 9 bases, leaving 17 bases between them. There are 14 residues in the CDR3. From germline, CDR1 is GTSNPN and CDR2 SVGIG (reference sequence). The CDR3, as DNA: TGTGCCTGGAGTTTCGGACCCCTCGGCTTTGAGCAGTTCTTC. It encodes CAWSFGPLGFEQFF.

This clonotype was seen ten or more times. The V and J genes are TRBV6-6 and TRBJ1-2; 7 nucleotides line up with TRBD1. Per the germline V gene, CDR1 is MNHNY and CDR2 is SVGAGI (reference sequence). Trimming cost V 2 bases and J 7 bases; bases outside gene matches: 7. The CDR3 sequence is 14 residues long. Written as DNA, the CDR3 is TGTGCCAGCAGTTACACTCGACAGGGAAGTGGCTACACCTTC. It is translated as CASSYTRQGSGYTF.

Points on this clonotype: A much larger clone sits a single nucleotide away, making a read error possible. The chain carries TRBV20-1 and TRBJ1-6; D gene uncertain. The CDR3 spans 11 residues. Between the trimmed V and J ends, which lost 5 bases and 11 bases, there was a span of 10 bases. The germline CDR1 and CDR2 sequences are DFQATT and SNEGSKA (reference sequence). The CDR3 nucleotides are TGCAGTGCTTTACCGGATCCACCCCTCCACTTT. It encodes CSALPDPPLHF.

The chain combines TRBV28 with TRBJ2-4; tentatively, D is TRBD1 or TRBD2 (7 bases each). This CDR3 has 16 residues. Trimming pared 11 bases from V and 0 bases from J, leaving 20 bases between. CDR1 is MDHEN and CDR2 is SYDVKM in the germline V gene. CDR3 coding DNA: TGTGCCCCCAGGGGGGGCCCAAAACTAGCCAAAAACATTCAGTACTTC. Protein product: CAPRGGPKLAKNIQYF.

This clonotype showed up just a few times. This rearrangement joins TRBV25-1 to TRBJ2-7, with 7 bases fitting TRBD2. This CDR3 has 13 amino acids. Trimming cost V 8 bases and J 3 bases; bases outside gene matches: 7. Germline V gives CDR1 MGHDK, CDR2 SYGVNS. CDR3 loop: CASPRDYLYEQYF. CDR3 bases: TGTGCCAGCCCCCGGGACTACCTCTACGAGCAGTACTTC.

About this clonotype itself: A read error is possible here, since a much larger clone lies one base away. The chain joins TRBV28 to TRBJ1-6, with a possible D match to TRBD1 (5 bases). Trimming took off 10 bases at V and 5 bases at J, with 15 bases between the two ends. The CDR3 sequence is 14 residues long. In germline, CDR1 is MDHEN, CDR2 SYDVKM. The CDR3, as DNA: TGTGCCACCCGAAACGAGGGGAATAATTCACCCCTCCACTTT. This gives the protein CATRNEGNNSPLHF. The full variable domain, with the rest looked up from reference TRBV28 and TRBJ1-6, is DVKVTQSSRYLVKRTGEKVFLECVQDMDHENMFWYRQDPGLGLRLIYFSYDVKMKEKGDIPEGYSVSREKKERFSLILESASTNQTSMYLCATRNEGNNSPLHFGNGTRLTVT.

The chain carries TRBV20-1 and TRBJ2-7; D tentatively reads TRBD1 or TRBD2 (5 bases each). The germline V and J ends were trimmed by 1 base and 0 bases, with 10 bases remaining between them. Germline assignment: CDR1 DFQATT and CDR2 SNEGSKA (reference sequence). This CDR3 spans 14 amino acids. Written as DNA, the CDR3 is TGCAGTGCTAGAGCCGGGGCAGCCTCCTACGAGCAGTACTTC. The encoded protein is CSARAGAASYEQYF.

As to this clonotype: This likely traces to a read error, being one base from a far larger clone. The chain's CDR3 is CAGSFSDTQYF. CDR3 bases: TGTGCCGGCAGTTTTTCTGATACGCAGTATTTT. V and J are TRBV28 and TRBJ2-3; D call uncertain. CDR1 and CDR2 (germline): MDHEN, SYDVKM. This CDR3 contains 11 residues.

Turning to this clonotype: A much larger clone lies a single base off, so this may be a read error. The chain uses TRBV6-5 and TRBJ1-1, with 11 bases matching TRBD1. This CDR3 contains 14 residues. V shed 5 bases, J shed 6 bases, and the junction held 5 bases outside the gene matches. Per the germline V gene, CDR1 is MNHEY and CDR2 is SVGAGI. As DNA, the CDR3 is TGTGCCAGCAGTCGGACAGGGGGCATTCCTGAAGCTTTCTTT. Protein product: CASSRTGGIPEAFF.

As for this clonotype: A clone one base away is much larger, so this may be a read error. The chain carries TRBV6-2 or TRBV6-3 and TRBJ2-1; possibly TRBD1 or TRBD2 for D (5 bases each). The CDR3 is 14 residues long. With 10 bases removed from V and 1 base from J, the gap between germline ends came to 14 bases. The V gene's germline CDR1 is MNHEY and CDR2 SVGEGT. The CDR3 region is CANLPGPSYNEQFF. In DNA, the CDR3 is TGTGCCAACCTACCGGGGCCATCCTACAATGAGCAGTTCTTC.

With respect to this clonotype: An end of the junction differs from the germline gene, which may be a read error. The V call is TRBV12-3 or TRBV12-4, the J call TRBJ2-2, with D possibly being TRBD2 (6 bases). CDR3 size: 14 residues. The CDR3 sequence is CTSSSNWGAGELFF. CDR3 DNA: TGTACCAGCAGTTCCAATTGGGGGGCCGGGGAGCTGTTTTTT.